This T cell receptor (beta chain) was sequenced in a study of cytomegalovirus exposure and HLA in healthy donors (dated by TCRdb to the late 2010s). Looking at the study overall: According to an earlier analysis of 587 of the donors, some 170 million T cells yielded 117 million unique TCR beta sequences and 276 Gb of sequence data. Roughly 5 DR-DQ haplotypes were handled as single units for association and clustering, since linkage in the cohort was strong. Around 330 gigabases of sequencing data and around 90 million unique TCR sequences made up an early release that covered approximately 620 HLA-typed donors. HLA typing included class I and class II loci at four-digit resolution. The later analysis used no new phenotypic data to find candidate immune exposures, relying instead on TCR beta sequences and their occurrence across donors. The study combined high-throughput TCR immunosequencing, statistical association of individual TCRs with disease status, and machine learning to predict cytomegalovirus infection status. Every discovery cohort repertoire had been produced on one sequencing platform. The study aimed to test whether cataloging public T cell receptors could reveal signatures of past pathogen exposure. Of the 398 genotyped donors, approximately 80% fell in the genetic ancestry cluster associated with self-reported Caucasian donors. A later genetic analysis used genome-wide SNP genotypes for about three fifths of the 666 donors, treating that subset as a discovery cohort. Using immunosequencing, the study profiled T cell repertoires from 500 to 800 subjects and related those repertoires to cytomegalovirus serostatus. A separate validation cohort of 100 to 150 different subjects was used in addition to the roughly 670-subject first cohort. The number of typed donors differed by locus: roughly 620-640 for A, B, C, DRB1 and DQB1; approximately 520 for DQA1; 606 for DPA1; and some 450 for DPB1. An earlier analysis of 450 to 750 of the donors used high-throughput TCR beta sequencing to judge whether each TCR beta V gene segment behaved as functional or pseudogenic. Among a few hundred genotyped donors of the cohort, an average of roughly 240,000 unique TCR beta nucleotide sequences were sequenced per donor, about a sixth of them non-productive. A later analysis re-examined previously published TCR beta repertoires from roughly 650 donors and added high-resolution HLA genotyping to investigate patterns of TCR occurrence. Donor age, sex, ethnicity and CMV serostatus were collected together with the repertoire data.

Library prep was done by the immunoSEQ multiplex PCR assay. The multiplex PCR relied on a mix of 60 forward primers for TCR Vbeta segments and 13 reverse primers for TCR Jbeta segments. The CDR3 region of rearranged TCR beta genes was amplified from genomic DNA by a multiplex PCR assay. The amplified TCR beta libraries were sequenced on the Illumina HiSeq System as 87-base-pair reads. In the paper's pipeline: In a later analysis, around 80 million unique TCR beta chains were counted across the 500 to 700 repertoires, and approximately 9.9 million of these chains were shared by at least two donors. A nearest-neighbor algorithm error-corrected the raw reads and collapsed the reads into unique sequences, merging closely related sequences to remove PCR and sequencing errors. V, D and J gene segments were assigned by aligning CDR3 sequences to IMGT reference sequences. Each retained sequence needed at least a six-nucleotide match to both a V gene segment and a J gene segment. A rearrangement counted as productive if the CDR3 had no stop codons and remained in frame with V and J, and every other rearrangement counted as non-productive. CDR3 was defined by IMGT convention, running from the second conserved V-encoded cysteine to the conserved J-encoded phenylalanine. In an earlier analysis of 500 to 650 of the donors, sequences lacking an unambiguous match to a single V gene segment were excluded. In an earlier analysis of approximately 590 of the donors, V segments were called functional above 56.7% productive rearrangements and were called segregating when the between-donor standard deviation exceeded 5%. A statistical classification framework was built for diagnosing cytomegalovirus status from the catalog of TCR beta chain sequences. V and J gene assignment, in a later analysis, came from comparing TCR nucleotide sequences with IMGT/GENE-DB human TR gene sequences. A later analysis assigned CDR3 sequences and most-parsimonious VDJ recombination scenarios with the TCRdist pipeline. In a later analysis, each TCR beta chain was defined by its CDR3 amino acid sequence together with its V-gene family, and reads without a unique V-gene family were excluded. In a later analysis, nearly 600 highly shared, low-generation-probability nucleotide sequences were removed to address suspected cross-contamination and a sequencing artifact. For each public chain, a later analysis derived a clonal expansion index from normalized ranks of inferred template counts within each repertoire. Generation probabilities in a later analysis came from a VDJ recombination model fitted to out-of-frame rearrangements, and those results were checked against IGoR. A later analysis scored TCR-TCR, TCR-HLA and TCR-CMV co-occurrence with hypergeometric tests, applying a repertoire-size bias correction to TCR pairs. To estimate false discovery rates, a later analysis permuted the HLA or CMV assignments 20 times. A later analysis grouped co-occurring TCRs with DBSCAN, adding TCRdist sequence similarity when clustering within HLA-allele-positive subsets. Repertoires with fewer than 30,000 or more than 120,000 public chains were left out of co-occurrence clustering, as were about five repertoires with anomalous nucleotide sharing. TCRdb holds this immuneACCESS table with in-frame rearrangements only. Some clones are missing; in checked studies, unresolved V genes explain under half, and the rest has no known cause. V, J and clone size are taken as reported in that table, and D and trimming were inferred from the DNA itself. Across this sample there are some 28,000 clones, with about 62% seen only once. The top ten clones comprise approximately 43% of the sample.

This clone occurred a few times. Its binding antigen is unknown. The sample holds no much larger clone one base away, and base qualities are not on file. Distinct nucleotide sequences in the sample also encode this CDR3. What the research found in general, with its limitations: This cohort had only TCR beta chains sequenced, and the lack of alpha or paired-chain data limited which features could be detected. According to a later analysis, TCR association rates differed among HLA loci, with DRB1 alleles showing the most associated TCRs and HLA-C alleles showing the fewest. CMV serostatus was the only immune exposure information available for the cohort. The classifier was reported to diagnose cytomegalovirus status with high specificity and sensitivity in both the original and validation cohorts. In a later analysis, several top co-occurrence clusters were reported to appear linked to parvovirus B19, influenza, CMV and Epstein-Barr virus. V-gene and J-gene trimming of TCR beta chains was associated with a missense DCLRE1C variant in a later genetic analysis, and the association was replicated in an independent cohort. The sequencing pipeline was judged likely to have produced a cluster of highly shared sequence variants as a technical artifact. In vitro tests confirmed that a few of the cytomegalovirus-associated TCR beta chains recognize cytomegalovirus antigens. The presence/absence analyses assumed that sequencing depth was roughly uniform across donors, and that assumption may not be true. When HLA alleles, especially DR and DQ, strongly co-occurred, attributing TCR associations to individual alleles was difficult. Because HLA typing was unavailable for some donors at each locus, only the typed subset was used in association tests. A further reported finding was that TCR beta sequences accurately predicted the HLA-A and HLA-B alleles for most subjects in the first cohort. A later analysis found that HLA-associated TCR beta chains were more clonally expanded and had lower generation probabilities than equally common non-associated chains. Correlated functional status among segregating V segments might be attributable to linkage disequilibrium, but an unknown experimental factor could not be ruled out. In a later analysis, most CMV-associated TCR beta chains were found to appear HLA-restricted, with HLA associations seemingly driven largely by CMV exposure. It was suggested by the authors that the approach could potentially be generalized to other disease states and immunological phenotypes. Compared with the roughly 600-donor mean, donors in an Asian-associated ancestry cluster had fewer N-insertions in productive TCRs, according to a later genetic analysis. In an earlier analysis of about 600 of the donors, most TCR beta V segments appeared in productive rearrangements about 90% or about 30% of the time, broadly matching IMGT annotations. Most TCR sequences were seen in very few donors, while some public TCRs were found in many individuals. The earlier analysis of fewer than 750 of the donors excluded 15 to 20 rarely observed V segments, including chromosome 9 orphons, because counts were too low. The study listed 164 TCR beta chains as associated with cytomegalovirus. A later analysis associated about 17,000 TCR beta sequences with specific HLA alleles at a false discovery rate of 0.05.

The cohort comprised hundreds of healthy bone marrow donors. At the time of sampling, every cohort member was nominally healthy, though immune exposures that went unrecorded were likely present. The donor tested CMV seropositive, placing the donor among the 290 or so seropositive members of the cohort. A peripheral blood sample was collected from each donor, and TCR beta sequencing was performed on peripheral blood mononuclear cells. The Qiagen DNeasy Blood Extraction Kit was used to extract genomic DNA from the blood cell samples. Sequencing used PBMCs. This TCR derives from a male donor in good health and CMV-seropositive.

CDR3 sequence: CASSEAGGPYEQYF. The nucleotides read TGTGCCAGCAGTGAAGCGGGAGGGCCCTACGAGCAGTACTTC. Rearrangement joined TRBV6-1 to TRBJ2-7; 7 of the junction bases match TRBD2. CDR1 and CDR2 are drawn from the germline V gene: MNHNS, SASEGT. From cysteine to phenylalanine, the CDR3 is 14 amino acids long. CDR3 DNA only is kept here, 42 bases in frame from base 1. The germline V and J ends show losses of 0 bases and 2 bases respectively, and no gene match explains 1 base of the junction.